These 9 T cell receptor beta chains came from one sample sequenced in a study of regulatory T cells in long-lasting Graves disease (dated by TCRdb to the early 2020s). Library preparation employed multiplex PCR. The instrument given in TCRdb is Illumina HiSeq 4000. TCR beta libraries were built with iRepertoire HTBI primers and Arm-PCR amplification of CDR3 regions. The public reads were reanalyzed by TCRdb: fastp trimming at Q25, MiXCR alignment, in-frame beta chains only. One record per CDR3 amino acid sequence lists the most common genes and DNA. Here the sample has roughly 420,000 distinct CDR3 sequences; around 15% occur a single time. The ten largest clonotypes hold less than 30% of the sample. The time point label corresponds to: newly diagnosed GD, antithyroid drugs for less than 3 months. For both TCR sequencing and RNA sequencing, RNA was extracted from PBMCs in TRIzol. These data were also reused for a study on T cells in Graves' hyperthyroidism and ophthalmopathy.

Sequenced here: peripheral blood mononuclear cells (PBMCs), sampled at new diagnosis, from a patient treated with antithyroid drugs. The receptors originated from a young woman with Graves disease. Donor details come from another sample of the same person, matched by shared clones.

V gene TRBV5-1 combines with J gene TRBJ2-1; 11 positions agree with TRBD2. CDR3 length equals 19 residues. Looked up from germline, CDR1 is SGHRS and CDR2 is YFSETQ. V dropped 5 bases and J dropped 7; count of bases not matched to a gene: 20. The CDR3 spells CASSRRAEIRLAGRNEQFF. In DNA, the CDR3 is TGCGCCAGCAGTCGTCGCGCGGAAATCAGACTAGCGGGAAGGAATGAGCAGTTCTTC.

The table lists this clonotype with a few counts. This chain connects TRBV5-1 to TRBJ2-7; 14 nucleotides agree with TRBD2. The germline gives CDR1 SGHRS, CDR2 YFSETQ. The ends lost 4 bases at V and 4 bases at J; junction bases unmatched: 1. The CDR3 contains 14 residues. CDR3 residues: CASSRTSGRYEQYF. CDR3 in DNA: TGCGCCAGCAGCCGGACTAGCGGGAGGTACGAGCAGTACTTC.

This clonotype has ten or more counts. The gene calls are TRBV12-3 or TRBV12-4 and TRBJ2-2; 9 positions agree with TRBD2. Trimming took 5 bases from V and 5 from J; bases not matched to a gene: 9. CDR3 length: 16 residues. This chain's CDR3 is CASSDQMLAGTGELFF. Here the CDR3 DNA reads TGTGCCAGCAGTGACCAGATGCTAGCGGGAACCGGGGAGCTGTTTTTT.

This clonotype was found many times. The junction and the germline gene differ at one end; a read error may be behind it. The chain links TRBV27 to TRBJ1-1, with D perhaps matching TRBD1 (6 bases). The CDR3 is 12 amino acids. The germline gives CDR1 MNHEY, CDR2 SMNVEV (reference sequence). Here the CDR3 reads CASSSEGGGTRF. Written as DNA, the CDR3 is TGTGCCAGCAGTTCCGAGGGAGGGGGGACCAGGTTT.

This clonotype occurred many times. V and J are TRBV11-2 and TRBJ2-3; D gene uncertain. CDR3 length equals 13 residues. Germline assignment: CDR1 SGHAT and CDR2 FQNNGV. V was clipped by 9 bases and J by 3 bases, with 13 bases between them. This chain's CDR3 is CASRREATDTQYF. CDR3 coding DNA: TGTGCCAGTCGAAGGGAAGCTACAGATACGCAGTATTTT.

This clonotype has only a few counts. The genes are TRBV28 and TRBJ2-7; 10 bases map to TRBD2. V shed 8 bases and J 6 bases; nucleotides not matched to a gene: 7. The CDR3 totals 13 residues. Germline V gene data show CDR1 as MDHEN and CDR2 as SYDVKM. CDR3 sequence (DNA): TGTGCCAGCTGGCGAGCGGGAGGGGGCGAGCAGTACTTC. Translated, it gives CASWRAGGGEQYF. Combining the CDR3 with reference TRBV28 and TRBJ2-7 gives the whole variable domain DVKVTQSSRYLVKRTGEKVFLECVQDMDHENMFWYRQDPGLGLRLIYFSYDVKMKEKGDIPEGYSVSREKKERFSLILESASTNQTSMYLCASWRAGGGEQYFGPGTRLTVT.

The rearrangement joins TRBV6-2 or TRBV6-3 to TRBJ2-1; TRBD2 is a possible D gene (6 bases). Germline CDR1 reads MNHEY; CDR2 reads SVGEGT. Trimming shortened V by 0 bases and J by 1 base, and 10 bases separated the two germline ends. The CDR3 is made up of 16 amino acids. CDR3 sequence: CASSYSSGGSYNEQFF. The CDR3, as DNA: TGTGCCAGCAGTTACTCTAGCGGAGGGTCCTACAATGAGCAGTTCTTC.

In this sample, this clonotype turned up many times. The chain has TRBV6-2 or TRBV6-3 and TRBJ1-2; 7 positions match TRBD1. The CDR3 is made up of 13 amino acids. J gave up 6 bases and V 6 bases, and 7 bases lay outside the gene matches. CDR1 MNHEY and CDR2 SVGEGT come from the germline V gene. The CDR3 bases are TGTGCCAGCAGCCTGACAGGGAAGGATGGCTACACCTTC. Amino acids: CASSLTGKDGYTF.

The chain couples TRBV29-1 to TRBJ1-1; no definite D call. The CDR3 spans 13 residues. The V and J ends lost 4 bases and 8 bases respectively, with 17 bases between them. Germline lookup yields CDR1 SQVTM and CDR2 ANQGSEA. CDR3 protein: CSVGMVKRLEAFF. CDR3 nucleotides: TGCAGCGTTGGGATGGTGAAGAGGTTGGAAGCTTTCTTT.